This TCR beta chain originates from a study of T cells in Graves' hyperthyroidism and ophthalmopathy. Regarding the study as a whole: Researchers found most expanded thyroid clonotypes above 0.001 in blood as well. Ophthalmopathy, which appeared later, was predicted by the model a median approximately 6 months before onset.

Amplification yielded TCR beta CDR3 regions, with RNA transcripts as the source. The TCR CDR3 first-round RT-PCR relied on the HTBI primer set. Each CDR3 protein gets one entry after TCRdb re-called the multiplex PCR reads with MiXCR. The sample has 480,000 or so distinct CDR3 sequences, 46% seen once. This clonotype was observed many times. Its antigen is undetermined. Trimming left V 4 bases short and J 4 bases short, with 16 bases between. The CDR3 has 14 amino acids. Germline V gives CDR1 SQVTM, CDR2 ANQGSEA. Exclusion followed for patients with uncontrolled infection, other autoimmune disease, pregnancy or lactation. Diagnostic assessment was based on clinical symptoms, serum thyroxine and TRAb, thyroid ultrasound and orbital computed tomography.

This chain links TRBV29-1 with TRBJ1-1; tentatively, D is TRBD1 (6 bases). Sequencing used peripheral blood or thyroid tissue (not recorded which). This receptor was identified in an adult woman with Graves' disease, either hyperthyroidism or ophthalmopathy (not recorded which). The CDR3 reads CSVVRGGFGTEAFF. The CDR3 coding sequence is TGCAGCGTTGTGCGAGGGGGATTCGGCACTGAAGCTTTCTTT.